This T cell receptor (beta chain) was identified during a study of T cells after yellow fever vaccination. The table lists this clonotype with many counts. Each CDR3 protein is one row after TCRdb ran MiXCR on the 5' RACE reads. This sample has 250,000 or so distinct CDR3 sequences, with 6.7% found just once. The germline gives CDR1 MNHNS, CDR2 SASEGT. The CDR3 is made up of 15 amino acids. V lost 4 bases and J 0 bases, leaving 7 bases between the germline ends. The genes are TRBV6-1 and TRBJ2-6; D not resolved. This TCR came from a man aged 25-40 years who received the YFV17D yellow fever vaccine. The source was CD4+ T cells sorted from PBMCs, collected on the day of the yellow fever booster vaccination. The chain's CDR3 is CASSGRGSGANVLTF. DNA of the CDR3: TGTGCCAGCAGTGGTCGTGGCTCTGGGGCCAACGTCCTGACTTTC.